These 26 T cell receptor beta chains were sequenced from one sample in a study of cytomegalovirus exposure and HLA in healthy donors. With 60 Vbeta and 13 Jbeta primers, the PCR was carried out. The protocol was immunoSEQ multiplex PCR, while the TCRdb copy is restricted to in-frame clones and leaves out a portion. Among about 63,000 clones listed, roughly 67% were seen once. Sequencing was performed on PBMCs. The source of these receptors is a man in his fifties in good health and CMV-seronegative.

This chain joins TRBV5-8 and TRBJ2-7; 14 bases are shared with TRBD2. The CDR3 loop spans 14 amino acids. CDR1 and CDR2 (germline): SGHTS, YDEGEE. Trimming took 6 bases from V and 4 from J; bases not matched to a gene: 3. The CDR3 bases are TGTGCCAGCACCCGGACTAGCGGGGGGTACGAGCAGTACTTC. It specifies CASTRTSGGYEQYF.

This sequence joins TRBV5-1 and TRBJ2-3, with 14 bases fitting TRBD2. The ends lost 4 bases at V and 1 base at J; junction bases unmatched: 5. Germline CDR1 is SGHRS and CDR2 is YFSETQ. The CDR3 totals 17 residues. The CDR3 nucleotides are TGCGCCAGCAGCATGACTAGCGGGGGGGTCCGCACAGATACGCAGTATTTT. Protein sequence: CASSMTSGGVRTDTQYF.

The chain recombines TRBV6-5 with TRBJ1-2, with D unresolved. V lost 2 bases to trimming and J lost 8 bases, with 12 bases between them. The CDR3 has 13 residues. Germline V gene sequence: CDR1 MNHEY, CDR2 SVGAGI. The CDR3 reads CASSYSPNRGYTF. The CDR3 nucleotides read TGTGCCAGCAGTTACAGCCCAAACCGAGGCTACACCTTC.

This sequence joins TRBV30 and TRBJ1-3, with 10 positions matching TRBD1. Germline CDR1 reads GTSNPN; CDR2 reads SVGIG (reference sequence). The CDR3 is made up of 15 amino acids. J lost 4 bases, V lost 3 bases, and 6 bases had no gene match. The CDR3 region is CAWSPGTGAGNTIYF. CDR3 DNA: TGTGCCTGGAGCCCTGGGACAGGGGCAGGAAACACCATATATTTT.

The chain carries TRBV5-1 and TRBJ1-1, with D perhaps matching TRBD1 (5 bases). Germline V lookup: CDR1 SGHRS, CDR2 YFSETQ. V shed 4 bases and J shed 6 bases, with 13 bases lying between them. This CDR3 region has 13 residues. Written as DNA, the CDR3 is TGCGCCAGCAGCCCTCGCCAAGGGGCTGAAGCTTTCTTT. Residues: CASSPRQGAEAFF.

This sequence joins TRBV19 and TRBJ2-2; TRBD2 aligns across 12 bases. This CDR3 comprises 15 residues. From germline, CDR1 is LNHDA and CDR2 SQIVND (reference sequence). The ends lost 7 bases at V and 5 bases at J; junction bases unmatched: 5. The CDR3 is CASTEGLAGTGELFF. DNA of the CDR3: TGTGCCAGTACCGAGGGACTAGCGGGTACCGGGGAGCTGTTTTTT. Drawing the rest from reference TRBV19 and TRBJ2-2, the complete variable domain is DGGITQSPKYLFRKEGQNVTLSCEQNLNHDAMYWYRQDPGQGLRLIYYSQIVNDFQKGDIAEGYSVSREKKESFPLTVTSAQKNPTAFYLCASTEGLAGTGELFFGEGSRLTVL.

As DNA, the CDR3 is TGTGCCAGCAGAACACTGACAGGCTATAATTCACCCCTCCACTTT. Protein sequence: CASRTLTGYNSPLHF. The chain combines TRBV5-4 with TRBJ1-6; possible D gene TRBD1, 6 bases. This CDR3 comprises 15 residues. Deletions cut 5 bases from V and 3 bases from J, with 12 bases between. Germline CDR1 SGHNT, CDR2 YYREEE (reference sequence).

The rearrangement joins TRBV9 to TRBJ2-5; D remains ambiguous. The V end was cut by 0 bases, the J end by 5 bases, with 11 bases between. Per the germline V gene, CDR1 is SGDLS and CDR2 is YYNGEE. The CDR3 has 14 residues. The CDR3 DNA reads as TGTGCCAGCAGCGTAGGGGCAGCACGCGAGACCCAGTACTTC. This translates into CASSVGAARETQYF.

This clone was seen once. The rearrangement uses TRBV5-1 and TRBJ2-6; TRBD1 agrees at 9 bases. J was trimmed by 0 bases and V by 5 bases; bases with no gene match: 9. Germline V gene lookup returns CDR1 SGHRS and CDR2 YFSETQ. The CDR3 covers 18 residues. The CDR3 is CASRGGQGRFSGANVLTF. Written as DNA, the CDR3 is TGCGCCAGCAGGGGGGGACAGGGCCGATTCTCTGGGGCCAACGTCCTGACTTTC.

The V and J genes are TRBV9 and TRBJ1-2, with D possibly TRBD1 on 6 matching bases. Germline assignment: CDR1 SGDLS and CDR2 YYNGEE. This CDR3 has 15 amino acids. Trimming pared 0 bases from V and 13 bases from J, leaving 22 bases between. CDR3 sequence (DNA): TGTGCCAGCAGCGTAGCTGGACAGACCCTGGGGGCGTCCACCTTC. The encoded protein is CASSVAGQTLGASTF.

The V and J genes are TRBV11-2 and TRBJ1-2; perhaps TRBD1 as D (6 bases). From germline, CDR1 is SGHAT and CDR2 FQNNGV. Trimming pared 1 base from V and 8 bases from J, leaving 14 bases between. The CDR3 is 14 amino acids. Here the CDR3 DNA reads TGTGCCAGCAGCTTAGCCGGACAGCGGGGAGGCTACACCTTC. It encodes CASSLAGQRGGYTF.

The rearrangement links TRBV5-6 to TRBJ2-6, with 7 bases identical to TRBD1. Trimming cost V 0 bases and J 4 bases; bases outside gene matches: 13. The CDR3 runs 19 residues. Germline V gene data show CDR1 as SGHDT and CDR2 as YYEEEE. DNA for the CDR3: TGTGCCAGCAGCTTGGCCCGGGGCCGACAGGGAGTCGGGGCCAACGTCCTGACTTTC. This encodes CASSLARGRQGVGANVLTF.

The chain recombines TRBV19 with TRBJ2-3; 11 bases line up with TRBD2. V lost 5 bases, J lost 0 bases, and 7 bases stayed unmatched. This CDR3 is 17 amino acids long. Germline-derived CDR1 and CDR2 are LNHDA and SQIVND (reference sequence). As DNA, the CDR3 is TGTGCCAGTAGTGCACGTCTAGCGGGGGGAAGCACAGATACGCAGTATTTT. Protein: CASSARLAGGSTDTQYF.

The chain links TRBV19 to TRBJ1-5; D gene ambiguous. The CDR3 consists of 13 residues. Trimming removed 0 bases at V and 6 bases at J, with 6 bases between. Germline V gene sequence: CDR1 LNHDA, CDR2 SQIVND (reference sequence). For the CDR3, the DNA is TGTGCCAGTAGTATAGACGGGTCTCAGCCCCAGCATTTT. Protein product: CASSIDGSQPQHF.

A word on this clone: The junction shows a germline mismatch at one end, possibly a read error. The chain employs TRBV27 and TRBJ1-6; possible D gene TRBD1, 6 bases. The germline V gene has CDR1 MNHEY and CDR2 SMNVEV (reference sequence). CDR3 length equals 15 residues. CDR3 region: CASSLWRGGGSPLYF. The DNA of the CDR3 is TGTGCCAGCAGTTTATGGCGGGGGGGCGGTTCACCCCTCTACTTT.

This chain connects TRBV5-4 to TRBJ2-2, with D perhaps matching TRBD2 (6 bases). Looked up from germline, CDR1 is SGHNT and CDR2 is YYREEE (reference sequence). V lost 4 bases and J 6 bases, leaving 19 bases between the germline ends. This CDR3 comprises 16 residues. CDR3: CASSPLGTPISGELFF. In DNA, the CDR3 is TGTGCCAGCAGCCCTCTCGGGACTCCAATTTCCGGGGAGCTGTTTTTT.

A word on this clone: An end of the junction does not agree with germline; a read error may underlie this. The gene calls are TRBV5-8 and TRBJ1-2, with D tentatively TRBD1 (6 bases). The CDR3 covers 13 residues. Per germline, CDR1 SGHTS and CDR2 YDEGEE. Here the CDR3 reads CAGSFGQHYGYTF. The DNA for the CDR3 is TGTGCCGGCAGCTTTGGACAGCACTATGGCTACACCTTC.

This rearrangement joins TRBV4-2 to TRBJ2-5, with 9 bases lining up with TRBD2. J gave up 5 bases and V 0 bases, and 7 bases lay outside the gene matches. CDR1 is LGHNA and CDR2 is YNFKEQ in the germline V gene. The CDR3 has 16 amino acids. The CDR3 bases are TGTGCCAGCAGCCAAGATCCCGATGGACTAGCGGAGACCCAGTACTTC. Its translation is CASSQDPDGLAETQYF.

This chain uses TRBV9 with TRBJ2-3; weak D call: TRBD1 (6 bases). Deletions cut 0 bases from V and 7 bases from J, with 6 bases between. The germline V gene has CDR1 SGDLS and CDR2 YYNGEE. The CDR3 is 12 amino acids. The CDR3 is CASSVGGHTQYF. The DNA of the CDR3 is TGTGCCAGCAGCGTAGGGGGGCATACGCAGTATTTT. The full variable domain, in which reference TRBV9 and TRBJ2-3 provide the parts outside the CDR3, is DSGVTQTPKHLITATGQRVTLRCSPRSGDLSVYWYQQSLDQGLQFLIQYYNGEERAKGNILERFSAQQFPDLHSELNLSSLELGDSALYFCASSVGGHTQYFGPGTRLTVL.

The CDR3 here is CASSRQGANNEQFF. Written as DNA, the CDR3 is TGTGCCAGCAGCAGACAGGGGGCGAACAATGAGCAGTTCTTC. This chain uses TRBV27 with TRBJ2-1, with TRBD1 identical over 10 bases. The CDR3 covers 14 residues. V gave up 6 bases and J gave up 5 bases; unmatched junction bases: 4. From germline, CDR1 is MNHEY and CDR2 SMNVEV (reference sequence).

The rearrangement links TRBV18 to TRBJ1-2; D remains unclear. The V and J ends lost 0 bases and 6 bases respectively, with 8 bases between them. CDR1 is KGHSH and CDR2 is LQKENI in the germline V gene. The CDR3 is 13 residues long. CDR3 bases: TGTGCCAGCTCACCACCGGATGGGCATGGCTACACCTTC. Translated, it gives CASSPPDGHGYTF.

This clone showed up just a few times. The chain joins TRBV9 to TRBJ2-1; TRBD2 matches at 14 bases. V was clipped by 0 bases and J by 8 bases; unmatched bases: 7. The CDR3 covers 17 residues. From germline, CDR1 is SGDLS and CDR2 YYNGEE. The CDR3 sequence: CASSVGVGTSGGYEQFF. Written as DNA, the CDR3 is TGTGCCAGCAGCGTAGGCGTCGGGACTAGCGGGGGTTATGAGCAGTTCTTC.

The table lists this clone with a few counts. The rearrangement uses TRBV5-4 and TRBJ2-7; tentatively, D is TRBD1 (5 bases). Germline CDR1 reads SGHNT; CDR2 reads YYREEE (reference sequence). The ends were cut back, 4 bases at V and 3 bases at J, with 14 bases in the middle. The CDR3 loop spans 14 amino acids. Here the CDR3 DNA reads TGTGCCAGCAGCCCAGGCTGGCAGGGCTACGAGCAGTACTTC. Protein sequence: CASSPGWQGYEQYF. Variable domain in full (rest from reference TRBV5-4 and TRBJ2-7): ETGVTQSPTHLIKTRGQQVTLRCSSQSGHNTVSWYQQALGQGPQFIFQYYREEENGRGNFPPRFSGLQFPNYSSELNVNALELDDSALYLCASSPGWQGYEQYFGPGTRLTVT.

In DNA form, the CDR3 reads TGTGCCAGCAGCGCCCGGGACAGGGCTAATGAGCAGTTCTTC. This sequence encodes CASSARDRANEQFF. The rearrangement uses TRBV6-6 and TRBJ2-1, with 9 bases matching TRBD1. After removal of 6 bases from V and 7 bases from J, the junction contained 7 bases not matched to a gene. Germline CDR1 MNHNY, CDR2 SVGAGI (reference sequence). This CDR3 contains 14 residues.

The chain links TRBV21-1 to TRBJ2-7; TRBD1, the D gene given by the table, was not confirmed from the DNA. TRBV21-1 is listed as a pseudogene. The CDR3 totals 14 residues. CDR3 nucleotides: TGTGCCAGCCTAAAACCCAGGGGGCCCTACGAGCAGTACTTC. This translates into CASLKPRGPYEQYF.

The chain uses TRBV11-2 and TRBJ1-1, with D maybe TRBD1 (6 bases). The CDR3 runs 15 residues. The germline V and J ends were trimmed by 4 bases and 5 bases, with 17 bases remaining between them. In germline, CDR1 is SGHAT, CDR2 FQNNGV. In nucleotides, the CDR3 is TGTGCCAGCAGCTCAACCCGGGACAAGGAGACTGAAGCTTTCTTT. This sequence encodes CASSSTRDKETEAFF.